A selection of T cell receptor beta chains follows, all from one sample in a study of blood T cell repertoires in COVID-19. Only in-frame clones appear in the TCRdb table, and some are missing; sequencing was by immunoSEQ multiplex PCR. Among about 210,000 clones listed, roughly 90% were seen once. Specimen: PBMCs or T cells enriched from blood (not recorded which). These receptors all come from a man aged 18 to 29 with acute COVID-19. The CDR3 runs from the conserved cysteine through the conserved F or W. D genes are given only for firm matches. Size is omitted from some rows. Given values are once, few, many or a class for expanded clones.

d_call | j_call | v_call | clone_size | cdr3_length | cdr3_nt | cdr3_aa
TRBD1 | TRBJ1-2 | TRBV6-4 | NA | 13 | TGTGCCAGCCGGGACAGGGCATCGGATGGCTACACCTTC | CASRDRASDGYTF
TRBD1 | TRBJ2-1 | TRBV5-6 | NA | 14 | TGTGCCAGCAGCTCGGACAGGGGGGGCAATGAGCAGTTCTTC | CASSSDRGGNEQFF
NA | TRBJ2-1 | TRBV6-4 | NA | 14 | TGTGCCAGCAGTGACTCGAACGGCTACAATGAGCAGTTCTTC | CASSDSNGYNEQFF
TRBD2 | TRBJ2-4 | TRBV24-1 | NA | 15 | TGTGCCACCAGTGCTCGGGACGGGGGGGAAAACATTCAGTACTTC | CATSARDGGENIQYF
NA | TRBJ1-4 | TRBV4-1 | NA | 13 | TGCGCCAGCAGCCACCCAGGGAATGAAAAACTGTTTTTT | CASSHPGNEKLFF
TRBD1 | TRBJ2-2 | TRBV6-2/TRBV6-3 | few | 17 | TGTGCCAGCAGTTTATCCGGGACAGAGCTGAACACCGGGGAGCTGTTTTTT | CASSLSGTELNTGELFF
NA | TRBJ2-2 | TRBV25-1 | NA | 15 | TGTGCCAGCAGTGAATCTAGGAGAGAGACCGGGGAGCTGTTTTTT | CASSESRRETGELFF
NA | TRBJ1-1 | TRBV7-2 | NA | 13 | TGTGCCAGCAACAAACAGGGGAACACTGAAGCTTTCTTT | CASNKQGNTEAFF
TRBD1 | TRBJ1-2 | TRBV30 | NA | 15 | TGTGCCTGGAGTACCCGGGACAGGGCCAACTATGGCTACACCTTC | CAWSTRDRANYGYTF
TRBD2 | TRBJ2-1 | TRBV7-9 | NA | 19 | TGTGCCAGCAGCTTAGGGAGACTAGCGGGAGGGGACTCCTACAATGAGCAGTTCTTC | CASSLGRLAGGDSYNEQFF
NA | TRBJ2-7 | TRBV19 | once | 17 | TGTGCCAGTAGTATATCGGAGTTTAGCGGTATACCCTACGAGCAGTACTTC | CASSISEFSGIPYEQYF
NA | TRBJ1-5 | TRBV28 | NA | 14 | TGTGCCAGCAGTTTTCAGGCCCGCAATCAGCCCCAGCATTTT | CASSFQARNQPQHF
NA | TRBJ2-7 | TRBV3-1/TRBV3-2 | NA | 16 | TGTGCCAGCAGCCAAAGCGCGGGAAGGCCCTCCTACGAGCAGTACTTC | CASSQSAGRPSYEQYF
TRBD1 | TRBJ1-6 | TRBV28 | NA | 16 | TGTGCCAGCAGTTTACTCCAGGGGGCGCCGGGGTCACCCCTCCACTTT | CASSLLQGAPGSPLHF
NA | TRBJ2-5 | TRBV28 | NA | 15 | TGTGCCAGCAGGACGGGACTGCCCGGGCAAGAGACCCAGTACTTC | CASRTGLPGQETQYF
TRBD1 | TRBJ1-2 | TRBV7-9 | NA | 15 | TGTGCCAGCAGCTCCCGGGACAGGGGAGATAGTGGCTACACCTTC | CASSSRDRGDSGYTF
TRBD1 | TRBJ1-1 | TRBV7-9 | many | 12 | TGTGCCAGCAGCTCTCAGGGGGCCGAGGCTTTCTTT | CASSSQGAEAFF
TRBD1 | TRBJ2-3 | TRBV6-1 | NA | 17 | TGTGCCAGCAGTGAAAGTACCCCGGGACAGGGACCAGATACGCAGTATTTT | CASSESTPGQGPDTQYF
NA | TRBJ1-5 | TRBV4-1 | NA | 17 | TGCGCCAGCAGCCAAGATTACAGATACCATAGCAATCAGCCCCAGCATTTT | CASSQDYRYHSNQPQHF
NA | TRBJ2-7 | TRBV10-1 | NA | 14 | TGCGCCAGCAGTGAATTGCGGGGCGGCTACGAGCAGTACTTC | CASSELRGGYEQYF
TRBD1 | TRBJ2-3 | TRBV27 | NA | 14 | TGTGCCAGCAACGAGAGGGGGCGCCCAGATACGCAGTATTTT | CASNERGRPDTQYF
NA | TRBJ1-1 | TRBV5-6 | NA | 13 | TGTGCCAGCAGCTCCAGGGGAAGGACTGAAGCTTTCTTT | CASSSRGRTEAFF
TRBD1 | TRBJ1-4 | TRBV28 | NA | 14 | TGTGCCAGCGTTTCGGGACAGCCTAATGAAAAACTGTTTTTT | CASVSGQPNEKLFF
NA | TRBJ1-5 | TRBV30 | NA | 13 | TGTGCCTGGAGTGTGACACCACATCAGCCCCAGCATTTT | CAWSVTPHQPQHF
TRBD1 | TRBJ1-5 | TRBV19 | NA | 14 | TGTGCCAGTAGTAGCCAGGGGGGTAGTCAGCCCCAGCATTTT | CASSSQGGSQPQHF
NA | TRBJ1-2 | TRBV2 | NA | 12 | TGTGCCAGCAGTGAAGTCCTCTATGGCTACACCTTC | CASSEVLYGYTF
NA | TRBJ1-4 | TRBV5-8 | NA | 18 | TGTGCCAGCAGCTTGGGGCAGGAGAGACAATTGGCGGGGGAAAAACTGTTTTTT | CASSLGQERQLAGEKLFF
TRBD1 | TRBJ2-7 | TRBV27 | NA | 14 | TGTGCCAGCAGTTTATTCCGGGACAGCTACGAGCAGTACTTC | CASSLFRDSYEQYF
TRBD2 | TRBJ2-2 | TRBV5-1 | NA | 17 | TGCGCCAGCAGTCCATACCAACTAGCGGGATTAGTCGGGGAGCTGTTTTTT | CASSPYQLAGLVGELFF
NA | TRBJ2-7 | TRBV7-2 | NA | 14 | TGTGCCAGCAGCTTAGCGGGAGTTACCTACGAGCAGTACTTC | CASSLAGVTYEQYF
TRBD2 | TRBJ2-3 | TRBV7-2 | NA | 15 | TGTGCCAGCAGCCCAGGGACTAGCGGGAGGGATACGCAGTATTTT | CASSPGTSGRDTQYF
TRBD1 | TRBJ1-2 | TRBV9 | NA | 15 | TGTGCCAGCAGCTCACGGACAGGGGGCGTCTATGGCTACACCTTC | CASSSRTGGVYGYTF
TRBD2 | TRBJ2-5 | TRBV12-5 | NA | 16 | TGTGCTAGTGGTTTTGGACTAGCGGGAAATAGAGAGACCCAGTACTTC | CASGFGLAGNRETQYF
NA | TRBJ2-2 | TRBV21-1 | NA | 17 | TGTGCCAGCAGCAAGCCTCCGGACAGAACCAACACCGGGGAGCTGTTTTTT | CASSKPPDRTNTGELFF
NA | TRBJ2-5 | TRBV7-9 | many | 15 | TGTGCCAGCAGCTTATACAGGGCGGGTCAAGAGACCCAGTACTTC | CASSLYRAGQETQYF
TRBD1 | TRBJ2-1 | TRBV6-5 | NA | 15 | TGTGCCAGCAGTCCCCCGGGACAGGGCTACAATGAGCAGTTCTTC | CASSPPGQGYNEQFF
NA | TRBJ2-7 | TRBV6-5 | once | 13 | TGTGCCAGCAGTCCGACAGATGCCTACGAGCAGTACTTC | CASSPTDAYEQYF
NA | TRBJ1-6 | TRBV10-3 | NA | 14 | TGTGCCATCAGTGTAGGGGGGGAGGATTCACCCCTCCACTTT | CAISVGGEDSPLHF
NA | TRBJ1-1 | TRBV12-3/TRBV12-4 | NA | 13 | TGTGCCAGCAGTCCCTCTGAGGGAACGGAAGCTTTCTTT | CASSPSEGTEAFF
NA | TRBJ1-4 | TRBV19 | once | 15 | TGTGCCAGTAGTATAGGACAGGCCTTGGGGGAAAAACTGTTTTTT | CASSIGQALGEKLFF
NA | TRBJ2-3 | TRBV30 | NA | 13 | TGTGCCTGGAGTCTCAGCGGGTCGGATACGCAGTATTTT | CAWSLSGSDTQYF
TRBD1 | TRBJ2-7 | TRBV5-1 | few | 14 | TGCGCCAGCAGCTTGACAGGGGCCCCCTACGAGCAGTACTTC | CASSLTGAPYEQYF